The 25 T cell receptor beta chains reported below all come from one sample, sequenced in a study of blood T cells in healthy people across ages. A second about 7 to 11 cycle PCR used barcoded and J-beta primers. Via MiXCR, TCRdb re-called the 5' RACE reads, giving one row per CDR3 protein. The data contain 700,000 to 800,000 distinct CDR3 sequences, 35% to 45% of them seen just once; the ten biggest clones take up 20% to 25%. The specimen sequenced was blood. These receptors were collected from a woman in her fifties or sixties in good health.

This clonotype came up a few times. The chain recombines TRBV20-1 with TRBJ2-7, with 9 bases aligning to TRBD2. J lost 5 bases, V lost 3 bases, and 17 bases had no gene match. CDR3 size: 17 residues. Germline V lookup: CDR1 DFQATT, CDR2 SNEGSKA (reference sequence). CDR3 sequence (DNA): TGCAGTGCTAGTCCCCCAGGGCTGGCGGGGGGGCGCGACGAGCAGTACTTC. Amino acid sequence: CSASPPGLAGGRDEQYF.

A single count supports this clonotype. The chain is built from TRBV19 and TRBJ2-1, with D possibly matching TRBD1 (5 bases). Germline V gene data show CDR1 as LNHDA and CDR2 as SQIVND (reference sequence). V lost 4 bases and J lost 3, with 13 bases in between. The CDR3 covers 15 residues. CDR3 protein: CASSTPDTRYNEQFF. CDR3 in DNA: TGTGCCAGTAGTACCCCGGACACCCGCTACAATGAGCAGTTCTTC.

Worth noting for this clonotype: This sequence may be a read error, since a much larger clone differs from it by one base. The chain combines TRBV7-3 with TRBJ1-1; 8 nucleotides align to TRBD1. The CDR3 sequence is 16 residues long. The V and J ends lost 1 base and 7 bases, in that order; junction bases with no gene match: 11. Per germline, CDR1 SGHTA and CDR2 FQGTGA. CDR3 residues: CASSLMPGQGLVEAFF. DNA of the CDR3: TGTGCCAGCAGCTTAATGCCCGGACAGGGTTTGGTTGAAGCTTTCTTT.

The chain carries TRBV28 and TRBJ2-3; unclear D gene. Deletions cut 6 bases from V and 5 bases from J, with 9 bases between. Germline values: CDR1 MDHEN, CDR2 SYDVKM. This CDR3 spans 12 amino acids. CDR3 bases: TGTGCCAGCAGCTGGACGAGAGATACGCAGTATTTT. The encoded protein is CASSWTRDTQYF.

The V and J genes are TRBV12-3 or TRBV12-4 and TRBJ2-5; TRBD1 matches at 9 bases. After removal of 8 bases from V and 11 bases from J, the junction contained 18 bases not matched to a gene. CDR3 length: 15 residues. This chain's CDR3 is CASANAGTGSHEQYF. The CDR3 DNA sequence: TGTGCCAGCGCAAACGCCGGGACAGGGAGTCATGAGCAGTACTTC.

The chain has TRBV3-1 and TRBJ2-3, with D uncertain. The CDR3 runs 12 residues. CDR1 and CDR2 from the germline V gene are LGHDT and YNNKEL (reference sequence). V was shortened by 7 bases and J by 12 bases, with 17 bases between the two germline ends. CDR3 DNA sequence: TGTGCCAGCAATCTGGCTGGGCGTTCCCAGTATTTT. Translating it yields CASNLAGRSQYF.

The V gene is TRBV12-3 or TRBV12-4, the J gene TRBJ2-1; 8 nucleotides line up with TRBD2. The CDR3 extends over 14 amino acids. V trimming: 5 bases; J trimming: 9 bases; junction bases outside the gene matches: 9. The CDR3: CASSPQSSGSEQFF. For the CDR3, the DNA is TGTGCCAGCAGTCCCCAGTCCAGCGGGAGTGAGCAGTTCTTC.

This clonotype has just a few counts. This chain links TRBV24-1 with TRBJ2-1, with D perhaps TRBD2 (6 bases). Trimming shortened V by 9 bases and J by 5 bases, and 13 bases separated the two germline ends. This CDR3 is built from 13 residues. The V gene's germline CDR1 is KGHDR and CDR2 SFDVKD. CDR3 residues: CATRGYTNNEQFF. CDR3 DNA: TGTGCCACCCGGGGGTATACCAACAATGAGCAGTTCTTC.

The chain links TRBV29-1 to TRBJ2-5, with D maybe TRBD2 (6 bases). Germline values: CDR1 SQVTM, CDR2 ANQGSEA. The ends were cut back, 4 bases at V and 2 bases at J, with 11 bases in the middle. CDR3 length equals 13 residues. CDR3 residues: CSVVLAVQETQYF. The CDR3 DNA sequence: TGCAGCGTTGTACTAGCTGTTCAAGAGACCCAGTACTTC. The complete variable domain, with remaining parts taken from reference TRBV29-1 and TRBJ2-5, reads SAVISQKPSRDICQRGTSLTIQCQVDSQVTMMFWYRQQPGQSLTLIATANQGSEATYESGFVIDKFPISRPNLTFSTLTVSNMSPEDSSIYLCSVVLAVQETQYFGPGTRLLVL.

This clonotype appeared once. This may arise from a read error, as a much more abundant clone is one base away. The chain joins TRBV4-3 to TRBJ2-5; TRBD2 agrees at 11 bases. V shed 1 base, J shed 4 bases, and the junction held 5 bases outside the gene matches. This CDR3 comprises 16 residues. Germline V lookup: CDR1 LGHNA, CDR2 YSLEER. CDR3 region: CASSQGTSGGRETQYF. CDR3 nucleotide sequence: TGCGCCAGCAGCCAAGGAACTAGCGGGGGACGAGAGACCCAGTACTTC.

This rearrangement joins TRBV7-9 to TRBJ1-2; 9 nucleotides align to TRBD1. The CDR3 totals 18 residues. The junction had 12 bases not matched to a gene; V was cut back by 1 base and J by 3 bases. Per germline, CDR1 SEHNR and CDR2 FQNEAQ (reference sequence). CDR3 in amino acids: CASSLDPGQGTSDYGYTF. Here the CDR3 DNA reads TGTGCCAGCAGCTTAGACCCGGGACAGGGCACGTCGGACTATGGCTACACCTTC.

The chain recombines TRBV29-1 with TRBJ1-5, with a weak D call TRBD1 (5 bases). The germline V gene encodes CDR1 SQVTM and CDR2 ANQGSEA. The CDR3 spans 15 residues. Trimming shortened V by 4 bases and J by 2 bases, and 15 bases separated the two germline ends. The CDR3 sequence is CSVGGGTWGNQPQHF. CDR3 sequence (DNA): TGCAGCGTTGGTGGAGGGACCTGGGGCAATCAGCCCCAGCATTTT.

There are a few counts of this clonotype. The rearrangement uses TRBV2 and TRBJ2-4, with D maybe TRBD1 (5 bases). The J call is doubtful: the DNA matches TRBJ2-7 better. CDR3 size: 15 residues. Germline CDR1 is SNHLY and CDR2 is FYNNEI. For the CDR3, the DNA is TGTGCCAGCAGCGCCGAAGGGCAGGGTTTCTACGAGCAGTACTTC. It codes for CASSAEGQGFYEQYF.

J is TRBJ2-5 and V is TRBV9, with D hard to call. Germline V gene lookup returns CDR1 SGDLS and CDR2 YYNGEE. This CDR3 comprises 15 residues. The V end was cut by 0 bases, the J end by 1 base, with 10 bases between. DNA of the CDR3: TGTGCCAGCAGCGTAGTCGAGAGGCCCCAAGAGACCCAGTACTTC. This encodes CASSVVERPQETQYF. Complete variable domain (other parts from reference TRBV9 and TRBJ2-5): DSGVTQTPKHLITATGQRVTLRCSPRSGDLSVYWYQQSLDQGLQFLIQYYNGEERAKGNILERFSAQQFPDLHSELNLSSLELGDSALYFCASSVVERPQETQYFGPGTRLLVL.

On this clonotype itself: The germline gene is not matched at one end of the junction; a read error may be the cause. The chain recombines TRBV28 with TRBJ2-3; the D is unclear. The CDR3 runs 14 residues. Germline V CDR1 and CDR2: MDHEN, SYDVKM. CDR3 in amino acids: CAGSPTARTDTQYF. CDR3 sequence (DNA): TGTGCCGGCAGTCCTACGGCCCGCACAGATACGCAGTATTTT.

The table lists this clonotype with a few counts. The V gene is TRBV28, the J gene TRBJ2-7; TRBD1 matches at 9 bases. The CDR3 is 16 residues long. Germline V gene data show CDR1 as MDHEN and CDR2 as SYDVKM. V shed 3 bases, J shed 1 base, and the junction held 7 bases outside the gene matches. DNA of the CDR3: TGTGCCAGCAGTTTCTCCGGGACAGGGCCATCCTACGAGCAGTACTTC. It yields the protein CASSFSGTGPSYEQYF.

In its sample, this clonotype was seen many times. This chain's CDR3 is CASSLGVAGGYNEQFF. CDR3 bases: TGTGCCAGCAGCTTAGGGGTAGCGGGAGGTTACAATGAGCAGTTCTTC. The V call is TRBV7-9, the J call TRBJ2-1, with TRBD2 matching over 10 bases. V gave up 1 base and J gave up 4 bases; unmatched junction bases: 4. CDR1 is SEHNR, CDR2 FQNEAQ, per germline (reference sequence). The CDR3 sequence is 16 residues long. Filled out from reference TRBV7-9 and TRBJ2-1, the complete variable domain reads DTGVSQNPRHKITKRGQNVTFRCDPISEHNRLYWYRQTLGQGPEFLTYFQNEAQLEKSRLLSDRFSAERPKGSFSTLEIQRTEQGDSAMYLCASSLGVAGGYNEQFFGPGTRLTVL.

A few counts support this clonotype. CDR3 bases: TGTGCCAGCAGCCACGTCAGGGACAGGGGGAATTACAATGAGCAGTTCTTC. This encodes CASSHVRDRGNYNEQFF. This chain connects TRBV28 to TRBJ2-1; 11 bases map to TRBD1. CDR1 is MDHEN, CDR2 SYDVKM, per germline. The CDR3 is 17 amino acids. V dropped 6 bases and J dropped 4; count of bases not matched to a gene: 11.

In the case of this clonotype: A junction boundary mismatches the germline segment, possibly from a read error. The V and J genes are TRBV7-2 and TRBJ2-3, with a possible D match to TRBD2 (5 bases). This CDR3 comprises 15 residues. Per germline, CDR1 SGHTA and CDR2 FQGNSA. The CDR3: CASTDRPGRIDTRYF. Here the CDR3 DNA reads TGTGCCAGCACCGATAGGCCGGGAAGGATAGATACGCGGTATTTT.

This clonotype was detected only a few times. The chain uses TRBV20-1 and TRBJ1-2; D is undetermined. Per the germline V gene, CDR1 is DFQATT and CDR2 is SNEGSKA (reference sequence). V was clipped by 2 bases and J by 7 bases, with 8 bases between them. This CDR3 spans 11 amino acids. CDR3 region: CSARMLPGYTF. The CDR3 nucleotides read TGCAGTGCTAGAATGCTCCCTGGCTACACCTTC.

The chain carries TRBV3-1 and TRBJ1-1; unclear D gene. V dropped 3 bases and J dropped 4 bases, with 15 bases sitting between them. CDR3 length equals 15 residues. Germline loops: CDR1 LGHDT, CDR2 YNNKEL (reference sequence). The CDR3 sequence: CASSHFAASGTEAFF. CDR3 DNA sequence: TGTGCCAGCAGCCATTTTGCGGCTTCGGGCACTGAAGCTTTCTTT.

This clonotype was found a few times. The chain links TRBV29-1 to TRBJ1-4; TRBD1 matches at 7 bases. The CDR3 is 12 amino acids. V was pared by 5 bases and J by 7 bases, with 4 bases of the junction left unmatched. From germline, CDR1 is SQVTM and CDR2 ANQGSEA. CDR3 loop: CSVRTGGEKLFF. The CDR3 coding sequence is TGCAGCGTTAGGACAGGAGGTGAAAAACTGTTTTTT.

The chain uses TRBV20-1 and TRBJ2-4; tentatively, D is TRBD2 (5 bases). This CDR3 spans 15 amino acids. Germline V gene sequence: CDR1 DFQATT, CDR2 SNEGSKA (reference sequence). Trimming pared 6 bases from V and 0 bases from J, leaving 15 bases between. The CDR3 protein is CSAGREGLAKNIQYF. Written as DNA, the CDR3 is TGCAGTGCCGGCCGTGAGGGTCTAGCCAAAAACATTCAGTACTTC.

This clonotype has ten or more counts. The gene calls are TRBV5-1 and TRBJ2-3, with TRBD2 identical over 14 bases. J was trimmed by 5 bases and V by 4 bases; bases with no gene match: 6. This CDR3 is 16 amino acids long. CDR1 is SGHRS, CDR2 YFSETQ, per germline. CDR3 in DNA: TGCGCCAGCAGCCAACGACTAGCGGGAGGGTTAGATACGCAGTATTTT. This sequence encodes CASSQRLAGGLDTQYF. Full variable domain (remainder filled in from reference TRBV5-1 and TRBJ2-3): KAGVTQTPRYLIKTRGQQVTLSCSPISGHRSVSWYQQTPGQGLQFLFEYFSETQRNKGNFPGRFSGRQFSNSRSEMNVSTLELGDSALYLCASSQRLAGGLDTQYFGPGTRLTVL.

The J gene is TRBJ2-3, the V gene TRBV25-1, with TRBD2 identical over 10 bases. After removal of 8 bases from V and 3 bases from J, the junction contained 5 bases not matched to a gene. This CDR3 is built from 14 residues. Germline lookup yields CDR1 MGHDK and CDR2 SYGVNS. Written as DNA, the CDR3 is TGTGCCAGCCTGGCTAGCGGGAGAACAGATACGCAGTATTTT. This gives the protein CASLASGRTDTQYF.